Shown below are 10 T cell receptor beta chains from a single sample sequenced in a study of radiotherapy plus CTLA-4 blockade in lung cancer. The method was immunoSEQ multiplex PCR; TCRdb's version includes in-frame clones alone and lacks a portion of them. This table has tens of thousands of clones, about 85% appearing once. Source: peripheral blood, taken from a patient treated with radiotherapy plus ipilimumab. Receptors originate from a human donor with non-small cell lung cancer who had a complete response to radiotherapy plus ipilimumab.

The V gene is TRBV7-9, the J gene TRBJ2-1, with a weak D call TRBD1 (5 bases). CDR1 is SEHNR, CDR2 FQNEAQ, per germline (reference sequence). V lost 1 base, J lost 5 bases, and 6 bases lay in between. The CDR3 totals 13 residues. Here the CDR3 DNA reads TGTGCCAGCAGCTTAGGACAGAACAATGAGCAGTTCTTC. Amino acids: CASSLGQNNEQFF. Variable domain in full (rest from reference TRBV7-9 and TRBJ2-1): DTGVSQNPRHKITKRGQNVTFRCDPISEHNRLYWYRQTLGQGPEFLTYFQNEAQLEKSRLLSDRFSAERPKGSFSTLEIQRTEQGDSAMYLCASSLGQNNEQFFGPGTRLTVL.

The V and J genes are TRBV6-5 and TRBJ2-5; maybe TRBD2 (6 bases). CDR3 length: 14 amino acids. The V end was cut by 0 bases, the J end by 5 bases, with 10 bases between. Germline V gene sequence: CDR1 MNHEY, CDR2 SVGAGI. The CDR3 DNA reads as TGTGCCAGCAGTTACTCGGGGGGTCAGGAGACCCAGTACTTC. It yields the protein CASSYSGGQETQYF.

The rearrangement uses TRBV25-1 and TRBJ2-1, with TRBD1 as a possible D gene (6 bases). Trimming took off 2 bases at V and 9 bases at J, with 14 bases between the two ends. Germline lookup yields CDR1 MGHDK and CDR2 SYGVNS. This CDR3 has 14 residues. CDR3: CASSEVRGQAEQFF. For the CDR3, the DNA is TGTGCCAGCAGTGAAGTGAGGGGACAAGCTGAGCAGTTCTTC.

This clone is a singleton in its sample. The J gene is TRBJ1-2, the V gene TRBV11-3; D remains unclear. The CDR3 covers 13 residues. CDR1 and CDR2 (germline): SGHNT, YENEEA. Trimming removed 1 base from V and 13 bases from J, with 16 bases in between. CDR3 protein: CASSLAYAAIPTF. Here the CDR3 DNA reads TGTGCCAGCAGCTTAGCCTATGCGGCGATTCCCACCTTC.

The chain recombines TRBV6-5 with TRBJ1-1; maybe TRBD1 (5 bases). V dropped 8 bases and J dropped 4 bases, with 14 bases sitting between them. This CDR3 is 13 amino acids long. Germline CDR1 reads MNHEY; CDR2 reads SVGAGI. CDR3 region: CASGLTGGTEAFF. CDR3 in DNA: TGTGCCAGCGGACTGACCGGGGGCACTGAAGCTTTCTTT.

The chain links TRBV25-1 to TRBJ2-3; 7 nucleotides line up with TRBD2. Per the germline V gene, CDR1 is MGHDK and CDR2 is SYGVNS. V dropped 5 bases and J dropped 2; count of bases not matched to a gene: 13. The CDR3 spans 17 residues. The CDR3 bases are TGTGCCAGCAGTTCTTCCCTACTAGCGTATCACACAGATACGCAGTATTTT. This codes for CASSSSLLAYHTDTQYF.

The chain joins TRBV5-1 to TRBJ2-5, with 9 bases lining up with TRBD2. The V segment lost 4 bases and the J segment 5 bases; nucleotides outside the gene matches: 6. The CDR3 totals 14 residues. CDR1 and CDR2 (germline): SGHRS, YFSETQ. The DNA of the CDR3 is TGCGCCAGCAGCGACCTAGCGGGGACGGAGACCCAGTACTTC. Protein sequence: CASSDLAGTETQYF.

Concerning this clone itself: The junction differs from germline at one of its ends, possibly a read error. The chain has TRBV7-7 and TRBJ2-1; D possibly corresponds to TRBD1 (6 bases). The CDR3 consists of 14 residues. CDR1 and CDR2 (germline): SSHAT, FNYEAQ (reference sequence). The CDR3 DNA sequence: TGTGCTAGCAGCTTAGCCTCCACCGGGACAGAGCAGTTCTTC. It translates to CASSLASTGTEQFF.

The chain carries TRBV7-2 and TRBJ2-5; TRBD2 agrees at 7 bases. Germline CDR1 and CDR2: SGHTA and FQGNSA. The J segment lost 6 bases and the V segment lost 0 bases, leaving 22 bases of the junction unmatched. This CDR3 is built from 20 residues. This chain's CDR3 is CASSLAPPSGGVATQKTQYF. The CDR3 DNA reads TGTGCCAGCAGCTTAGCCCCCCCTAGCGGAGGGGTGGCCACGCAGAAGACCCAGTACTTC. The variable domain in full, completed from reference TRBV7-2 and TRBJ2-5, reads GAGVSQSPSNKVTEKGKDVELRCDPISGHTALYWYRQSLGQGLEFLIYFQGNSAPDKSGLPSDRFSAERTGGSVSTLTIQRTQQEDSAVYLCASSLAPPSGGVATQKTQYFGPGTRLLVL.

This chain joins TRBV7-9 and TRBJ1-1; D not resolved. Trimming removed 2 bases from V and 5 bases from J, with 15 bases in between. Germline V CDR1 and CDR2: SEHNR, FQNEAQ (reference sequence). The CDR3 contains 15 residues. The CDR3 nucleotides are TGTGCCAGCAGCTTAAGGGAGAATCCGGGGACTGAAGCTTTCTTT. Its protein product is CASSLRENPGTEAFF.